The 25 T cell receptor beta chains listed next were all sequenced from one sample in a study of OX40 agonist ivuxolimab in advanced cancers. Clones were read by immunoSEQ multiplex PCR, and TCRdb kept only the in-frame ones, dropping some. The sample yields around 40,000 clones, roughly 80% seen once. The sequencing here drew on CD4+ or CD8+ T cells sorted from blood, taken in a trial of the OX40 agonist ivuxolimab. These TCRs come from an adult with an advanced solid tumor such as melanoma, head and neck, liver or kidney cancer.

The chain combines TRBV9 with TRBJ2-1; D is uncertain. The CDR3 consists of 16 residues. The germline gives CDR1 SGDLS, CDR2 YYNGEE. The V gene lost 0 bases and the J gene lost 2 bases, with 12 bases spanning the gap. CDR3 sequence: CASSVGSSSAYNEQFF. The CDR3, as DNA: TGTGCCAGCAGCGTAGGGAGTAGCTCGGCCTACAATGAGCAGTTCTTC.

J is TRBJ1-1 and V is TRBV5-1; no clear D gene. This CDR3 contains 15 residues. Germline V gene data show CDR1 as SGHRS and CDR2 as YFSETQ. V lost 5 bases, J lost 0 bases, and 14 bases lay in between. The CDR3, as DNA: TGCGCCAGCAGGAGGTGGAGCGAAATGAACACTGAAGCTTTCTTT. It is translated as CASRRWSEMNTEAFF.

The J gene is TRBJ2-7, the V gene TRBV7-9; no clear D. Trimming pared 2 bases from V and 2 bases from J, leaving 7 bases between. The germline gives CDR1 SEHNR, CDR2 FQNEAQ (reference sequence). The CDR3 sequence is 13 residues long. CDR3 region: CASSLLPTYEQYF. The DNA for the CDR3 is TGTGCCAGCAGCTTATTACCGACCTACGAGCAGTACTTC.

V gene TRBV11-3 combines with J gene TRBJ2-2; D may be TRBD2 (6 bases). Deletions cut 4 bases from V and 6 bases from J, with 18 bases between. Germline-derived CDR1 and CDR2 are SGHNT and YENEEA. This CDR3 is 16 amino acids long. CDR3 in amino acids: CASSSLGTASPGELFF. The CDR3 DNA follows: TGTGCCAGCAGCTCACTAGGGACTGCAAGCCCCGGGGAGCTGTTTTTT.

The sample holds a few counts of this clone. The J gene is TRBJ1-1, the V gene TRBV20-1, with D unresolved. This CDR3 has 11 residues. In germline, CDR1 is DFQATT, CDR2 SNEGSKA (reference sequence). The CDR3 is CSVQLTTEAFF. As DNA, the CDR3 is TGCAGCGTACAGCTGACCACTGAAGCTTTCTTT.

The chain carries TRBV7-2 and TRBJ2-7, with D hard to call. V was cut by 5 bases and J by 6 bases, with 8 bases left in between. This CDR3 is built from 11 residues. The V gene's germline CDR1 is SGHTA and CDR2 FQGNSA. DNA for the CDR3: TGTGCCAGCAGCCCCTCAGCCGAGCAGTACTTC. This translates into CASSPSAEQYF.

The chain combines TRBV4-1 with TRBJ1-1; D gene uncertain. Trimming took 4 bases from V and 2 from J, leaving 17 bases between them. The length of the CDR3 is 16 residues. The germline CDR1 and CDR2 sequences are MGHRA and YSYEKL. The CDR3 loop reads CASSRAFGVHNTEAFF. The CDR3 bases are TGCGCCAGCAGCCGTGCATTTGGGGTCCACAACACTGAAGCTTTCTTT.

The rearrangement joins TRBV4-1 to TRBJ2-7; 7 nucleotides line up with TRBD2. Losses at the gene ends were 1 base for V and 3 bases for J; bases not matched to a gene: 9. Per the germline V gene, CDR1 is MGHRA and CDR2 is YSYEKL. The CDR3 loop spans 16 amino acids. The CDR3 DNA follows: TGCGCCAGCAGCCAAGTAAGCCTAGCGGTAAACTACGAGCAGTACTTC. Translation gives CASSQVSLAVNYEQYF.

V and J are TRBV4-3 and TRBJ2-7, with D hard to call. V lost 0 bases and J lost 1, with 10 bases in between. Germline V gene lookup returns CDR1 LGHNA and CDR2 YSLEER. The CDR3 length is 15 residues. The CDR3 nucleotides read TGCGCCAGCAGCCAAGATAGGAGAGGATCCTACGAGCAGTACTTC. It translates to CASSQDRRGSYEQYF.

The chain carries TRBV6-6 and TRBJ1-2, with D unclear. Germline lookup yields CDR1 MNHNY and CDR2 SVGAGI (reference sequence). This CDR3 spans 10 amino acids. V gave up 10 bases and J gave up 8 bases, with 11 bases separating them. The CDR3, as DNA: TGTGCCACCGAGGAGGGCGGCTACACCTTC. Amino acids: CATEEGGYTF.

The chain's CDR3 is CASSLKGGNEQFF. CDR3 in DNA: TGTGCCAGCAGTTTAAAGGGCGGCAATGAGCAGTTCTTC. The J gene is TRBJ2-1, the V gene TRBV27; no clear D. The CDR3 totals 13 residues. Germline V lookup: CDR1 MNHEY, CDR2 SMNVEV (reference sequence). V dropped 2 bases and J dropped 6 bases, with 8 bases sitting between them.

CDR3 in DNA: TGTGCCAGCAGCTTAGAAAGGCAGGGGCAAGGCTACACCTTC. Residues: CASSLERQGQGYTF. This chain links TRBV7-9 with TRBJ1-2, with TRBD1 as a possible D gene (6 bases). From germline, CDR1 is SEHNR and CDR2 FQNEAQ (reference sequence). Trimming took off 1 base at V and 8 bases at J, with 14 bases between the two ends. The CDR3 has 14 residues. Based on the CDR3 plus reference TRBV7-9 and TRBJ1-2, the full variable domain is DTGVSQNPRHKITKRGQNVTFRCDPISEHNRLYWYRQTLGQGPEFLTYFQNEAQLEKSRLLSDRFSAERPKGSFSTLEIQRTEQGDSAMYLCASSLERQGQGYTFGSGTRLTVV.

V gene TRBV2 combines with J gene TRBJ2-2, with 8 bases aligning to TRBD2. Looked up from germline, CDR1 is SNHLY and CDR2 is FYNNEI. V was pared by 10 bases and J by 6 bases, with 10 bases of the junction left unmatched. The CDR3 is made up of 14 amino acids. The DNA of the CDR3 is TGTGCCACCCCGGGACTAGAAGGGGCCGGGGAGCTGTTTTTT. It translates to CATPGLEGAGELFF.

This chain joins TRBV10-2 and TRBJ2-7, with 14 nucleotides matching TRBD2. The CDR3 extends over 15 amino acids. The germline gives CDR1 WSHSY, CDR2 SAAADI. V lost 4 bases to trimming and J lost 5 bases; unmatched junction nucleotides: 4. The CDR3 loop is CASSGPGLAGDEQYF. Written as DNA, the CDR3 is TGCGCCAGCAGTGGACCGGGACTAGCGGGAGACGAGCAGTACTTC.

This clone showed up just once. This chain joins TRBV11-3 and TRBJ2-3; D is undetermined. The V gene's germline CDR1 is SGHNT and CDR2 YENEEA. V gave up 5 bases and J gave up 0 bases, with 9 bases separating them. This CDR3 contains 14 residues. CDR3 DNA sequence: TGTGCCAGCAGCGTAGCCGCTAGCACAGATACGCAGTATTTT. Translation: CASSVAASTDTQYF.

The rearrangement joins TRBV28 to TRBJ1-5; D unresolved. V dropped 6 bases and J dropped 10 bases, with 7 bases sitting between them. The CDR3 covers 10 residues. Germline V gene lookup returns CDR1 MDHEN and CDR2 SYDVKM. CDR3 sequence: CASSWAPQHF. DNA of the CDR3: TGTGCCAGCAGCTGGGCCCCCCAGCATTTT.

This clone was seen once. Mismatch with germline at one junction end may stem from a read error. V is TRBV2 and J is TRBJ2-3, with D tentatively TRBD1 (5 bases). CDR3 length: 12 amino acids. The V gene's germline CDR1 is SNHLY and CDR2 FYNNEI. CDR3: CASSGAIDTRYF. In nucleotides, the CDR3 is TGTGCCAGCTCTGGGGCCATAGATACGCGGTATTTT.

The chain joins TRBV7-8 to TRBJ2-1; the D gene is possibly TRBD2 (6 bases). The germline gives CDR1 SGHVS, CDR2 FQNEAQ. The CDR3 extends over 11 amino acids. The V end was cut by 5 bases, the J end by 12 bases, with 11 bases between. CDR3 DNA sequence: TGTGCCAGCAGCCCCGGGCGGGGGCAGTTCTTC. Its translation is CASSPGRGQFF.

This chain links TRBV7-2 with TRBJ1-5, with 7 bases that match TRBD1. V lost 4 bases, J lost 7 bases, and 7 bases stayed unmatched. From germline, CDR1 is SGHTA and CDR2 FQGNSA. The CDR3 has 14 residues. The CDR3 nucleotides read TGTGCCAGCAGCTCCCGACAGGGCCAGCAGCCCCAGCATTTT. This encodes CASSSRQGQQPQHF.

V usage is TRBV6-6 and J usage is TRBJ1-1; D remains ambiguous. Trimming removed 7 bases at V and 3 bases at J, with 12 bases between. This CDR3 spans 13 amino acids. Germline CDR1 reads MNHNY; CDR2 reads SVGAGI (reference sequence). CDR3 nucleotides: TGTGCCAGCATCGACGAGACCGACACTGAAGCTTTCTTT. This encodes CASIDETDTEAFF.

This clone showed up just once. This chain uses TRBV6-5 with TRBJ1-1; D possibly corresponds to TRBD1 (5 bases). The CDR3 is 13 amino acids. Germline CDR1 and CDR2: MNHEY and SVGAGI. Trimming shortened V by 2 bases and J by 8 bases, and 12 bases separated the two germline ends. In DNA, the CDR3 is TGTGCCAGCAGTTACGGGGGAGGAGGGGAAGCTTTCTTT. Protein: CASSYGGGGEAFF.

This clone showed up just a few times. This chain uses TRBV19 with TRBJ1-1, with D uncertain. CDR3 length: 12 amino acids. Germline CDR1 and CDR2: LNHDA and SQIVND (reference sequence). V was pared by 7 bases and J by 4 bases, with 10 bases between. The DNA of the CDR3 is TGTGCCAGTAACGGCTATGGCACTGAAGCTTTCTTT. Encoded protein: CASNGYGTEAFF.

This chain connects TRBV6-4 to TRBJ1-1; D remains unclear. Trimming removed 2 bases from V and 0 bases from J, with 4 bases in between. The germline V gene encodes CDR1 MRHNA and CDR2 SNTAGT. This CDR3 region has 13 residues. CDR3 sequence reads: CASSDTLNTEAFF. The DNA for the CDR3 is TGTGCCAGCAGTGACACCCTGAACACTGAAGCTTTCTTT.

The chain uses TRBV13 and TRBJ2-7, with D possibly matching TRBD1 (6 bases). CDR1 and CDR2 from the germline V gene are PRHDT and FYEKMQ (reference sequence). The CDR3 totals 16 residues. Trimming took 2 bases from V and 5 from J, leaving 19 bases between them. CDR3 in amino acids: CASSLLSGAQGDEQYF. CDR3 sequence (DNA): TGTGCCAGCAGCTTATTATCAGGGGCCCAGGGTGACGAGCAGTACTTC.

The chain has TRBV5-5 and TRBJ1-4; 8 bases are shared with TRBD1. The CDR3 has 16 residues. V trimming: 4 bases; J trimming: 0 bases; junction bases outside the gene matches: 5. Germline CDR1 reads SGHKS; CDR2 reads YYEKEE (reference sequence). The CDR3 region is CASSPTGDATNEKLFF. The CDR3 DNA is TGTGCCAGCAGCCCGACAGGGGATGCAACTAATGAAAAACTGTTTTTT.